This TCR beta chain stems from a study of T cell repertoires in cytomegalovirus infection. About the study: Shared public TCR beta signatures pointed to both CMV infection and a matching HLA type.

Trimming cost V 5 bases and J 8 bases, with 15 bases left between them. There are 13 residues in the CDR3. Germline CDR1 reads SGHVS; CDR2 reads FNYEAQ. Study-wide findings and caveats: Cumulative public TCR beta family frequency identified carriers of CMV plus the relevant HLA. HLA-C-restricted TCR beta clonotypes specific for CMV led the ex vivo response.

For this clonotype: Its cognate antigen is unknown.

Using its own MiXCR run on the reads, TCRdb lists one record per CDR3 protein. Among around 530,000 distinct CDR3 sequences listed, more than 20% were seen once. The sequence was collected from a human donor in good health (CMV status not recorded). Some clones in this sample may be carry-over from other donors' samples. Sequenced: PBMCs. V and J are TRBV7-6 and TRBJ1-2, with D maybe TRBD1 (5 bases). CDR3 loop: CASSPYGASGYTF. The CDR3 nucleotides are TGTGCCAGCAGCCCCTACGGGGCTTCCGGCTACACCTTC.